A selection of T cell receptor beta chains follows, all from one sample in a study of cytomegalovirus exposure and HLA in healthy donors. Sequenced by immunoSEQ multiplex PCR; TCRdb stores in-frame clones only, minus some. Of some 170,000 clones listed, around 83% were seen once; the top ten hold about 4%. Sequencing used PBMCs. The receptors were gathered from a man aged 50-60 years in good health and CMV-seropositive. The CDR3 runs from the conserved cysteine through the conserved F or W. A D gene is named only where the DNA matches it firmly. Size values are once, few and many counts, or a class for expanded clones, and some rows have none.

>-|-|TRBJ1-5|TRBV27
CASSLSVGRNQPQHF
TGTGCCAGCAGTTTAAGTGTGGGGCGCAATCAGCCCCAGCATTTT
>few|-|TRBJ2-3|TRBV29-1
CSVETRQPYTDTQYF
TGCAGCGTTGAAACCCGACAGCCTTACACAGATACGCAGTATTTT
>-|-|TRBJ2-7|TRBV10-3
CAISDSRTYYEQYF
TGTGCCATCAGTGACAGCAGGACTTATTACGAGCAGTACTTC
>-|-|TRBJ2-7|TRBV9
CASSVGRSSYEQYF
TGTGCCAGCAGCGTAGGGCGGAGCTCCTACGAGCAGTACTTC
>-|-|TRBJ1-1|TRBV11-2
CASSPWPGVVKAFF
TGTGCCAGCAGCCCCTGGCCCGGAGTTGTAAAAGCTTTCTTT
>-|-|TRBJ1-2|TRBV10-3
CAISVAGGDYGYTF
TGTGCCATCAGTGTAGCGGGAGGTGACTATGGCTACACCTTC
>once|TRBD1|TRBJ1-6|TRBV5-1
CASRRTGQDSPLHF
TGCGCCAGCAGAAGGACAGGGCAGGATTCACCCCTCCACTTT
>-|-|TRBJ1-2|TRBV28
CAISGFAPNGYTF
TGTGCCATTAGTGGTTTTGCCCCCAATGGCTACACCTTC
>-|TRBD1|TRBJ2-7|TRBV9
CASSPGQGPYEQYF
TGTGCCAGCAGCCCGGGACAGGGACCCTACGAGCAGTACTTC
>-|TRBD2|TRBJ2-5|TRBV4-3
CASSLEGTSEETQYF
TGCGCCAGCAGCCTGGAGGGGACTAGTGAAGAGACCCAGTACTTC
>-|TRBD1|TRBJ1-1|TRBV9
CASSTGQAASEAFF
TGTGCCAGCAGCACCGGACAGGCGGCCTCTGAAGCTTTCTTT
>-|TRBD1|TRBJ2-1|TRBV6-6
CASSLGTGILEQFF
TGTGCCAGCAGCCTGGGGACAGGGATCCTTGAGCAGTTCTTC
>-|TRBD1|TRBJ1-6|TRBV5-1
CASSLGGQANSPLHF
TGCGCCAGCAGCTTGGGGGGACAGGCGAATTCACCCCTCCACTTT
>-|TRBD2|TRBJ2-3|TRBV5-1
CASSLEPAGGTDTQYF
TGCGCCAGCAGCTTGGAGCCAGCGGGGGGTACAGATACGCAGTATTTT
>-|TRBD2|TRBJ2-3|TRBV5-4
CASSGRPSGGGSDTQYF
TGTGCCAGCAGCGGGCGCCCTAGCGGGGGGGGGTCAGATACGCAGTATTTT
>-|TRBD2|TRBJ2-2|TRBV2
CASSSTSGFTGELFF
TGTGCCAGCAGTTCGACTAGCGGGTTTACCGGGGAGCTGTTTTTT
>-|-|TRBJ1-6|TRBV19
CASSPVGAFYNSPLHF
TGTGCCAGTAGTCCCGTTGGGGCTTTCTATAATTCACCCCTCCACTTT
>-|-|TRBJ2-2|TRBV19
CASSEWQGAGELFF
TGTGCCAGTAGTGAGTGGCAGGGCGCCGGGGAGCTGTTTTTT
>-|-|TRBJ2-2|TRBV4-3
CASSQAELAGELFF
TGCGCCAGCAGCCAAGCTGAACTGGCCGGGGAGCTGTTTTTT
>-|TRBD2|TRBJ2-1|TRBV13
CASSLALAGDERFF
TGTGCCAGCTCCCTGGCGCTAGCGGGAGATGAGCGGTTCTTC
>-|TRBD1|TRBJ1-2|TRBV5-4
CASSSGQGEWGYTF
TGTGCCAGCAGCTCCGGACAGGGGGAGTGGGGCTACACCTTC
>-|-|TRBJ1-1|TRBV15
CATSREAGDTEAFF
TGTGCCACCAGCAGAGAAGCGGGGGACACTGAAGCTTTCTTT